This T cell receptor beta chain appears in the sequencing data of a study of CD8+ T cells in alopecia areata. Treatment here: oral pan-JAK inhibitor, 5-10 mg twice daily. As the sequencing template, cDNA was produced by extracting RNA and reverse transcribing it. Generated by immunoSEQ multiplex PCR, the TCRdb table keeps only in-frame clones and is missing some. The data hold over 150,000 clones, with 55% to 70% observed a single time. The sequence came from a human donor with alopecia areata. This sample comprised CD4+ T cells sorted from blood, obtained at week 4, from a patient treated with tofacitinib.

The chain's CDR3 is CASSSIRGSGSTHNEQFF. CDR3 DNA sequence: TGTGCCAGCAGTTCCATACGGGGTAGCGGGAGTACCCACAATGAGCAGTTCTTC. The chain is built from TRBV27 and TRBJ2-1, with 9 bases aligning to TRBD2. CDR3 length: 18 amino acids. V dropped 4 bases and J dropped 5; count of bases not matched to a gene: 15. Per germline, CDR1 MNHEY and CDR2 SMNVEV (reference sequence).